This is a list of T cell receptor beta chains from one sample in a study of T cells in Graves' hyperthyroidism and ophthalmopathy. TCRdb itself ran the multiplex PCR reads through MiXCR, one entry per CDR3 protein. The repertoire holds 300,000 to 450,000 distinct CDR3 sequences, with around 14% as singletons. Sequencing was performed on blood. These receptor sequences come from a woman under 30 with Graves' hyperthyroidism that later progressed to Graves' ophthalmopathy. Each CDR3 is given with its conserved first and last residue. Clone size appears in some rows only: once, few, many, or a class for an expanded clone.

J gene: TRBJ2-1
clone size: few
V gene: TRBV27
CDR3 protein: CASRLGGSYNEQFF

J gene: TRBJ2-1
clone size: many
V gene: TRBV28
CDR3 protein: CASSSGGLASDEQFF

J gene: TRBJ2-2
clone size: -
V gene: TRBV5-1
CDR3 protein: CASRSGGAGELFF

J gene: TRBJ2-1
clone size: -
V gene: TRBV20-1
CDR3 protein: CSARGLQGTNEQFF

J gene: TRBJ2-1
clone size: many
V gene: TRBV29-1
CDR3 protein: CSASLTQNEQFF

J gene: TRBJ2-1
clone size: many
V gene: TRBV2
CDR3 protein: CASVLRDPGTEQFF

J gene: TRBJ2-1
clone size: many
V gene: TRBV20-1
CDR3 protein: CSARDGSKDNEQFF

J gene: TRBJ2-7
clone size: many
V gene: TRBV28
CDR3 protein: CASSFTQGLYEQYF

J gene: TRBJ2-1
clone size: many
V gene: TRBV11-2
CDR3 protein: CASSNGQVIYNEQFF

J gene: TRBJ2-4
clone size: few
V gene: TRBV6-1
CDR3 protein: CASKSGLAKNIQYF

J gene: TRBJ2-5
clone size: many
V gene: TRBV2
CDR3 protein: CASSDVGQELETQYF

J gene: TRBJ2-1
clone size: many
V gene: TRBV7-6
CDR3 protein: CASSLDGSSYNEQFF

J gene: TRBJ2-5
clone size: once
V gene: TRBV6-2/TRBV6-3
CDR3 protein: CASSTSEQETQYF

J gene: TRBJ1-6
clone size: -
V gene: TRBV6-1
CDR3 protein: CASSEFLGRYNSPLHF

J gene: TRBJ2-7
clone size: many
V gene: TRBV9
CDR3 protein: CASSPEGGTVEQYF

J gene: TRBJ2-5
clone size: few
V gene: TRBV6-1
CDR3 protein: CASSEGGWYQETQYF

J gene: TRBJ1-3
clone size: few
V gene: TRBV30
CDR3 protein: CAWSVGQFGNTIYF

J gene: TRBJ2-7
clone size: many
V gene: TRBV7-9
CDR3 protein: CASSNQADGSNEQYF

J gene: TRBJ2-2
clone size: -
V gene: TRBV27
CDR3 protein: CASSGLALPGELFF

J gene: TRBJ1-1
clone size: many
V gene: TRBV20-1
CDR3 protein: CSARGEGAPEAFF

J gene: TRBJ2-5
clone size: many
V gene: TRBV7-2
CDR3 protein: CASSFRSRGFETQYF

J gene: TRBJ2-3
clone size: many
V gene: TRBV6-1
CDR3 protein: CASSHRDCTDTQYF

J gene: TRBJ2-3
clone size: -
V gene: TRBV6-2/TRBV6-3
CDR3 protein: CASLGGSTDTQYF

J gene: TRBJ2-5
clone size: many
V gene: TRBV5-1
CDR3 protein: CASSLGQGTQETQYF

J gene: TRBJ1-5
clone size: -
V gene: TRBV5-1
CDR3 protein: CASSLDWESPQHF

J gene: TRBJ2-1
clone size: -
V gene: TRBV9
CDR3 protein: CASSVVAGGGDEQFF

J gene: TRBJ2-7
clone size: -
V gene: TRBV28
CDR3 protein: CASSHGTGGSGEQYF

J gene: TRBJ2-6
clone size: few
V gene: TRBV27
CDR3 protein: CASSFYGTSGANVLTF

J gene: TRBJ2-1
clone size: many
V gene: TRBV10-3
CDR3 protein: CAISEGTGGDSYNEQFF

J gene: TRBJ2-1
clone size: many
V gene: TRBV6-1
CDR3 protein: CASSTSGGYNEQFF

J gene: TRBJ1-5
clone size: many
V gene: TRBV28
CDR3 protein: CASSLAGEGNQPQHF

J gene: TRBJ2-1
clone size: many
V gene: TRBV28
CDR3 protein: CASSFFRDREQFF

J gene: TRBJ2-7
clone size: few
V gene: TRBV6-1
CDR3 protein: CATDLGAGEQYF

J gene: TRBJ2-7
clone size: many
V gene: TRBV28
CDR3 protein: CASSFYRAGPSYEQYF

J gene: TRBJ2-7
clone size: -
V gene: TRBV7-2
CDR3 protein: CASSQSGTSGDYEQYF

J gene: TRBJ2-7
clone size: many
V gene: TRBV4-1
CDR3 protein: CASSQKESYEQYF

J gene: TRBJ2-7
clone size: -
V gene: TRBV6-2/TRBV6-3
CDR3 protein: CASSYERSAGEGFPPYEQYF

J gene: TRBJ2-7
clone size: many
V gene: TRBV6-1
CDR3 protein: CASSPVLLTYEQYF

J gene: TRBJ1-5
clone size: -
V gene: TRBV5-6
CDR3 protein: CASSYNTRTGENQPQHF

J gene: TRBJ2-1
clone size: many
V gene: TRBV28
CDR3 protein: CATTPGGGRYNEQFF

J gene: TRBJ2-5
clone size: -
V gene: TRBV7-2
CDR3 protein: CASSKNAQETQYF

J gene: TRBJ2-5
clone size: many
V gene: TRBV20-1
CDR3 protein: CSARRGDVETQYF

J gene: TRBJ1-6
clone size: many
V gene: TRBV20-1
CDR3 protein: CSARVGQGDSPLHF

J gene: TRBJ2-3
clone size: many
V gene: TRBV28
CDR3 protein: CASRPSGSRTDTQYF

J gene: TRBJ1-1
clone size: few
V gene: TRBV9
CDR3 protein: CASSAQGSRRENTEAFF

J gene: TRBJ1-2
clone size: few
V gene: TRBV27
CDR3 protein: CASSYGGDYGYTF

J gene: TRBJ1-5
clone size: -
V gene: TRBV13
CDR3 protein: CASSSSLQKNQPRHF

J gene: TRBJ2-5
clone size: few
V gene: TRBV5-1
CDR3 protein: CASSLVAGGSQETQYF

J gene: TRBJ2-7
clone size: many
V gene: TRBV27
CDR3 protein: CASSSSLPGQVTYEQYF

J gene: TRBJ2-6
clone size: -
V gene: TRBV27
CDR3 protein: CASSFSTTGANVLTF

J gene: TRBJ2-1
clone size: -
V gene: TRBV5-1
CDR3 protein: CASSLSRANDQFF

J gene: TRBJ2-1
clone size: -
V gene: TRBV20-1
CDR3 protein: CSATTLAGAAREQFF

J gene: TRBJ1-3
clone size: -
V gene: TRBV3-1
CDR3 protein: CASSHSPTLTGNTIYF

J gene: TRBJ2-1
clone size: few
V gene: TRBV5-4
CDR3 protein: CASSSTYPSSDEQFF

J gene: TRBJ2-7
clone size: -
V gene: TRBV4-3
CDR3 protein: CASSQDRPSAPYEQYF

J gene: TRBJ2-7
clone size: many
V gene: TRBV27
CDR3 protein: CASSWTGQGIEQYF

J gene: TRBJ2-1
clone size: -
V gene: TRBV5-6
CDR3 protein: CASTNPWASGMVDEQFF

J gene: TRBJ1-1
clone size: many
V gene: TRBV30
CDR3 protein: CAWSVSRREAFF

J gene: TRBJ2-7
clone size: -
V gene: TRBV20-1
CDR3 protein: CSAPRQGPQYF

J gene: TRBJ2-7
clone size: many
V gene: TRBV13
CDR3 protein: CASSLGTGWAGEQYF